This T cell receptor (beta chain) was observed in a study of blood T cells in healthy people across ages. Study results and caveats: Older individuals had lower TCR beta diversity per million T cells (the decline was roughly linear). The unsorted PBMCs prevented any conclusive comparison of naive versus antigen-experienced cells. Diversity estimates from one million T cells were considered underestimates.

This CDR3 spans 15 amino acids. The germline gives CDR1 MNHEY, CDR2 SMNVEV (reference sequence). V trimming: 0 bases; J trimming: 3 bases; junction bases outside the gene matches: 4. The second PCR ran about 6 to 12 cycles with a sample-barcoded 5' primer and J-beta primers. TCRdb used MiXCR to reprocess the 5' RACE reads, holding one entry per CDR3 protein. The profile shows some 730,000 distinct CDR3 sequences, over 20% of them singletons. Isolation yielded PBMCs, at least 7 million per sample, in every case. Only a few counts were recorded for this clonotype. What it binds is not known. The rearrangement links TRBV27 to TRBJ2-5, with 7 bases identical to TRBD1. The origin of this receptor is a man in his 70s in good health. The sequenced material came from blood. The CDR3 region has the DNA TGTGCCAGCAGTTTATCTCCGGACAGGAAAGAGACCCAGTACTTC. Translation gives CASSLSPDRKETQYF.